The 6 T cell receptor beta chains below were found in one sample sequenced in a study of T cells in Graves' hyperthyroidism and ophthalmopathy. It was RNA transcripts that yielded the amplified TCR beta CDR3 regions. The primer set for the first-round RT-PCR of the TCR CDR3 was HTBI. TCRdb itself ran the multiplex PCR reads through MiXCR, one entry per CDR3 protein. The sample lists about 500,000 distinct CDR3 sequences, approximately 48% occurring once. The sequenced material came from peripheral blood or thyroid tissue (not recorded which). The origin of the receptors is an adult woman with Graves' disease, either hyperthyroidism or ophthalmopathy (not recorded which).

This rearrangement joins TRBV2 to TRBJ2-5; D is perhaps TRBD1 (6 bases). The CDR3 has 14 residues. V lost 5 bases and J 3 bases, leaving 13 bases between the germline ends. Germline values: CDR1 SNHLY, CDR2 FYNNEI. CDR3 DNA: TGTGCCAGCAGTTACGGACAGTTGGAAGAGACCCAGTACTTC. Protein sequence: CASSYGQLEETQYF.

The chain joins TRBV5-1 to TRBJ1-3, with a possible D match to TRBD1 (6 bases). The CDR3 contains 13 residues. Trimming pared 9 bases from V and 16 bases from J, leaving 26 bases between. CDR1 SGHRS and CDR2 YFSETQ come from the germline V gene. CDR3 sequence: CATRGLAGATYYF. The DNA for the CDR3 is TGCGCCACCAGAGGACTAGCGGGGGCGACCTATTATTTT.

This clonotype has a count of ten or more. The chain joins TRBV7-2 to TRBJ2-5; possibly TRBD1 for D (5 bases). The CDR3 is 15 residues long. Germline V gene lookup returns CDR1 SGHTA and CDR2 FQGNSA. V gave up 1 base and J gave up 2 bases, with 11 bases separating them. CDR3 DNA: TGTGCCAGCAGCTTAGACAGGAACTTACAAGAGACCCAGTACTTC. Translation gives CASSLDRNLQETQYF.

V usage is TRBV25-1 and J usage is TRBJ2-7; 8 nucleotides line up with TRBD2. The V segment lost 4 bases and the J segment 3 bases; nucleotides outside the gene matches: 8. CDR1 MGHDK and CDR2 SYGVNS come from the germline V gene. This CDR3 is 15 amino acids long. The CDR3: CASSGSGVTNYEQYF. The CDR3 region has the DNA TGTGCCAGCAGTGGTAGCGGGGTCACGAACTACGAGCAGTACTTC.

There are many counts of this clonotype. The gene calls are TRBV4-1 and TRBJ2-7; perhaps TRBD1 as D (5 bases). Germline CDR1 reads MGHRA; CDR2 reads YSYEKL. This CDR3 comprises 14 residues. Trimming took off 0 bases at V and 3 bases at J, with 9 bases between the two ends. CDR3 nucleotide sequence: TGCGCCAGCAGCCAAGACCCAGGGAACTACGAGCAGTACTTC. Its protein is CASSQDPGNYEQYF.

The chain employs TRBV28 and TRBJ2-7, with unresolved D. Per the germline V gene, CDR1 is MDHEN and CDR2 is SYDVKM. The CDR3 consists of 15 residues. Trimming left V 5 bases short and J 4 bases short, with 18 bases between. CDR3 coding DNA: TGTGCCAGCAGTCCGTCGGGTGTTGACGCGTACGAGCAGTACTTC. Translated, it gives CASSPSGVDAYEQYF. Combining the CDR3 with reference TRBV28 and TRBJ2-7 gives the whole variable domain DVKVTQSSRYLVKRTGEKVFLECVQDMDHENMFWYRQDPGLGLRLIYFSYDVKMKEKGDIPEGYSVSREKKERFSLILESASTNQTSMYLCASSPSGVDAYEQYFGPGTRLTVT.